There are many counts of the clone carrying this TCR beta chain. The data were taken from a study of T cells in Graves' hyperthyroidism and ophthalmopathy. Trimming took off 2 bases at V and 10 bases at J, with 11 bases between the two ends. Germline V gene data show CDR1 as MNHEY and CDR2 as SMNVEV (reference sequence). The CDR3 consists of 12 residues. Authors of the study amplified TCR beta CDR3 regions from RNA transcripts. HTBI primers were the set used in a first-round RT-PCR of the TCR CDR3. Using its own MiXCR run on the multiplex PCR reads, TCRdb lists one record per CDR3 protein. This sample has about 480,000 distinct CDR3 sequences, with under 15% found just once.

The rearrangement uses TRBV27 and TRBJ2-5; D perhaps matches TRBD2 (7 bases). This clonotype was obtained from a woman aged 18-29 years with Graves' hyperthyroidism. Sequenced: blood. CDR3 sequence reads: CASSLEGGNQYF. CDR3 nucleotides: TGTGCCAGCAGTTTAGAGGGGGGGAACCAGTACTTC.